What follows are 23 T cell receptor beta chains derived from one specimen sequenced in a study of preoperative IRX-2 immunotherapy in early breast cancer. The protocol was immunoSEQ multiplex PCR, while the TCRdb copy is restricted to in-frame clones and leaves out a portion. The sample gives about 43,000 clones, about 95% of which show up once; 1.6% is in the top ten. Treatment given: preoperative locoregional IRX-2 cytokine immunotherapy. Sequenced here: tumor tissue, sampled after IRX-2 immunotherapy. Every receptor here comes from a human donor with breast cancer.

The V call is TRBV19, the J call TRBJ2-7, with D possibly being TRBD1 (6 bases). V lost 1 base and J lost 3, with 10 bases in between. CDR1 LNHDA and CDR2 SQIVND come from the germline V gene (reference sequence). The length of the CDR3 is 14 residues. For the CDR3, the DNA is TGTGCCAGTAGTATAGGAGGGGGTGGCTACGAGCAGTACTTC. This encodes CASSIGGGGYEQYF.

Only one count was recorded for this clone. The CDR3 DNA sequence: TGTGCCAGCAGGATTAAGGTTGAGACCTTCTACAATGAGCAGTTCTTC. Amino acids: CASRIKVETFYNEQFF. The chain links TRBV27 to TRBJ2-1; D is undetermined. Germline CDR1 MNHEY, CDR2 SMNVEV (reference sequence). The V gene lost 6 bases and the J gene lost 3 bases, with 18 bases spanning the gap. CDR3 length: 16 amino acids.

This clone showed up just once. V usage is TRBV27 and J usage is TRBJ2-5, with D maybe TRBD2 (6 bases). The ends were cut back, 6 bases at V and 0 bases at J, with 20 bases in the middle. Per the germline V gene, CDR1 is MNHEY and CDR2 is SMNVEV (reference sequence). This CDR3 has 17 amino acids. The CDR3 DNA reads TGTGCCAGCAGCCGCCGGAGGGTTCGGGACTACCAAGAGACCCAGTACTTC. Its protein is CASSRRRVRDYQETQYF.

CDR3 DNA: TGTGCCAGCGAACAGGGAGAATTCTATGGCTACACCTTC. It encodes CASEQGEFYGYTF. V usage is TRBV2 and J usage is TRBJ1-2; TRBD1 is a possible D gene (6 bases). The V gene's germline CDR1 is SNHLY and CDR2 FYNNEI. Trimming pared 8 bases from V and 4 bases from J, leaving 14 bases between. The CDR3 totals 13 residues. Drawing the rest from reference TRBV2 and TRBJ1-2, the complete variable domain is EPEVTQTPSHQVTQMGQEVILRCVPISNHLYFYWYRQILGQKVEFLVSFYNNEISEKSEIFDDQFSVERPDGSNFTLKIRSTKLEDSAMYFCASEQGEFYGYTFGSGTRLTVV.

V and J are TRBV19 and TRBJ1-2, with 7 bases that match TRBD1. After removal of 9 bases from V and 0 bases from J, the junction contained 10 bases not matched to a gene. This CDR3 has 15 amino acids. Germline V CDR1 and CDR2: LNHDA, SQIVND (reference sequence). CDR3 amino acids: CASGATGRSNYGYTF. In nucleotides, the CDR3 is TGTGCCAGCGGAGCGACAGGGAGGTCTAACTATGGCTACACCTTC. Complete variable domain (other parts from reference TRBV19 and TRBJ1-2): DGGITQSPKYLFRKEGQNVTLSCEQNLNHDAMYWYRQDPGQGLRLIYYSQIVNDFQKGDIAEGYSVSREKKESFPLTVTSAQKNPTAFYLCASGATGRSNYGYTFGSGTRLTVV.

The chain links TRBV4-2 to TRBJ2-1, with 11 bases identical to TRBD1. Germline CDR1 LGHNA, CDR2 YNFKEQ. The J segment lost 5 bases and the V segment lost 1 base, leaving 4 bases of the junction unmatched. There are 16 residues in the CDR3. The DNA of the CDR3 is TGTGCCAGCAGCCAAGCCGGGACAGGGGGGAACAATGAGCAGTTCTTC. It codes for CASSQAGTGGNNEQFF.

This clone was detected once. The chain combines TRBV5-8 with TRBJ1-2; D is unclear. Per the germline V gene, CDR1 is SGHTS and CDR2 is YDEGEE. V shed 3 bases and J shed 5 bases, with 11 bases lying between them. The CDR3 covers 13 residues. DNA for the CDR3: TGTGCCAGCAGCTCGAACCTACTTTATGGCTACACCTTC. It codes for CASSSNLLYGYTF.

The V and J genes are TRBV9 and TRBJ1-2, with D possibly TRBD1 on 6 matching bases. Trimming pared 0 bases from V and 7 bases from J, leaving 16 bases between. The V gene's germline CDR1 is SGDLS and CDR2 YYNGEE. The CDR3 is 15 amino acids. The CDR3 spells CASSVEGQPRGGYTF. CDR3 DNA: TGTGCCAGCAGCGTAGAAGGACAGCCTAGGGGTGGCTACACCTTC.

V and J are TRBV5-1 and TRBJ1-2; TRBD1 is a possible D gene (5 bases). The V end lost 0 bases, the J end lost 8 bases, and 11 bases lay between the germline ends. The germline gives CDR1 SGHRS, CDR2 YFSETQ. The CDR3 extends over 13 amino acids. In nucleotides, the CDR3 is TGCGCCAGCAGCTTGGGACTGAGGGACGGCTACACCTTC. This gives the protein CASSLGLRDGYTF. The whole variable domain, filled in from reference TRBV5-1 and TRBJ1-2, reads KAGVTQTPRYLIKTRGQQVTLSCSPISGHRSVSWYQQTPGQGLQFLFEYFSETQRNKGNFPGRFSGRQFSNSRSEMNVSTLELGDSALYLCASSLGLRDGYTFGSGTRLTVV.

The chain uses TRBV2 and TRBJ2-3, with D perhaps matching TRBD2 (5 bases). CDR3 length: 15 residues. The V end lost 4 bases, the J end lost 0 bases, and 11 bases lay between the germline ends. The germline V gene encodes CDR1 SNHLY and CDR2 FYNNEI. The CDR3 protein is CASSVFGVSTDTQYF. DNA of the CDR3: TGTGCCAGCAGTGTATTCGGGGTTAGCACAGATACGCAGTATTTT.

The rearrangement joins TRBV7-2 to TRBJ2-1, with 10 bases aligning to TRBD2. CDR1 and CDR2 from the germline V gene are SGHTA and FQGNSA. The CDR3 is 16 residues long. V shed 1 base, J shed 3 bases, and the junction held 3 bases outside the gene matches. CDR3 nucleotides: TGTGCCAGCAGCTTAGGGCTAGCGGGAGTCTACAATGAGCAGTTCTTC. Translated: CASSLGLAGVYNEQFF. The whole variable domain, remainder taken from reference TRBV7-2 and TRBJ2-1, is GAGVSQSPSNKVTEKGKDVELRCDPISGHTALYWYRQSLGQGLEFLIYFQGNSAPDKSGLPSDRFSAERTGGSVSTLTIQRTQQEDSAVYLCASSLGLAGVYNEQFFGPGTRLTVL.

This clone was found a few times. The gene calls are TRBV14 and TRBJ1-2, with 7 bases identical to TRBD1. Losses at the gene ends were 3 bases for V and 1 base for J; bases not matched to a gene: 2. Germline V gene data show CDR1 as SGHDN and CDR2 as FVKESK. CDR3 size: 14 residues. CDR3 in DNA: TGTGCCAGCAGCCAGAGGGACAGTAACTATGGCTACACCTTC. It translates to CASSQRDSNYGYTF. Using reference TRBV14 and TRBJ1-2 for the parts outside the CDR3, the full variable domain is EAGVTQFPSHSVIEKGQTVTLRCDPISGHDNLYWYRRVMGKEIKFLLHFVKESKQDESGMPNNRFLAERTGGTYSTLKVQPAELEDSGVYFCASSQRDSNYGYTFGSGTRLTVV.

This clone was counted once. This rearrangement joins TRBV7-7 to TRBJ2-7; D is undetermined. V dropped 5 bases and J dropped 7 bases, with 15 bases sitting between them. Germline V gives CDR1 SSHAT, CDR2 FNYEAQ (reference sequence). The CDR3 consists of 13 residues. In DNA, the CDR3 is TGTGCCAGCAGCCCTTCGGTATTCGAGGAGCAGTACTTC. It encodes CASSPSVFEEQYF.

The CDR3 spells CASSIRGSRETQYF. The CDR3 DNA sequence: TGTGCCAGCAGCATAAGGGGTTCCCGAGAGACCCAGTACTTC. J is TRBJ2-5 and V is TRBV7-3; maybe TRBD1 (5 bases). V was pared by 5 bases and J by 4 bases, with 14 bases between. Germline loops: CDR1 SGHTA, CDR2 FQGTGA. The CDR3 is 14 residues long.

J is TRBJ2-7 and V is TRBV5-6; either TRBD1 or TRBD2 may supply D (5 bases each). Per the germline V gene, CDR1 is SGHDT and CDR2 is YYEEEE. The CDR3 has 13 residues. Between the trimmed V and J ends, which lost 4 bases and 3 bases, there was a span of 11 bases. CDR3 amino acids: CASSDLRGYEQYF. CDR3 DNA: TGTGCCAGCAGCGACCTGAGGGGCTACGAGCAGTACTTC.

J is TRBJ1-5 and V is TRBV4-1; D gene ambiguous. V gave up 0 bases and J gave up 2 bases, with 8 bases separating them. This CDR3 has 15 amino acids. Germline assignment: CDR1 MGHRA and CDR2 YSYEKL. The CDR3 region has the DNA TGCGCCAGCAGCCAAGATGATAGGGGCAATCAGCCCCAGCATTTT. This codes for CASSQDDRGNQPQHF.

CDR3 residues: CASSYLSQGTEAFF. CDR3 DNA: TGTGCCAGCAGTTATCTCAGCCAGGGCACTGAAGCTTTCTTT. This chain uses TRBV6-6 with TRBJ1-1; a possible D gene is TRBD1 (5 bases). The CDR3 is made up of 14 amino acids. V was shortened by 3 bases and J by 4 bases, with 12 bases between the two germline ends. Germline values: CDR1 MNHNY, CDR2 SVGAGI (reference sequence).

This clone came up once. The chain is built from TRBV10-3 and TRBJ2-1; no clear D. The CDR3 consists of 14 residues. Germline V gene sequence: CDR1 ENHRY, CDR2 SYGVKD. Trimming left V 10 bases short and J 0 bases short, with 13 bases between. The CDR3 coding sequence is TGTGCCACGAGCCTAGATGGCTCCTACAATGAGCAGTTCTTC. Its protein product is CATSLDGSYNEQFF.

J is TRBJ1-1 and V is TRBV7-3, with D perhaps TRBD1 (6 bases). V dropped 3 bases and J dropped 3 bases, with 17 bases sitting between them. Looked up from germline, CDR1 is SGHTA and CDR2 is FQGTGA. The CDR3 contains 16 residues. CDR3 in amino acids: CASSFSGGRKDTEAFF. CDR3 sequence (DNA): TGTGCCAGCAGCTTCTCTGGGGGGCGCAAGGACACTGAAGCTTTCTTT. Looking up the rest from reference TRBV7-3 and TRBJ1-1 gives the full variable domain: GAGVSQTPSNKVTEKGKYVELRCDPISGHTALYWYRQSLGQGPEFLIYFQGTGAADDSGLPNDRFFAVRPEGSVSTLKIQRTERGDSAVYLCASSFSGGRKDTEAFFGQGTRLTVV.

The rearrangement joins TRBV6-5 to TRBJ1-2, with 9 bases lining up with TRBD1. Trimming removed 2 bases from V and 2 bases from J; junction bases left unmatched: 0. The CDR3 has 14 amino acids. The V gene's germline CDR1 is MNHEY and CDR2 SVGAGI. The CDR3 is CASSYDRGNYGYTF. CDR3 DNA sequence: TGTGCCAGCAGTTACGACAGGGGGAACTATGGCTACACCTTC.

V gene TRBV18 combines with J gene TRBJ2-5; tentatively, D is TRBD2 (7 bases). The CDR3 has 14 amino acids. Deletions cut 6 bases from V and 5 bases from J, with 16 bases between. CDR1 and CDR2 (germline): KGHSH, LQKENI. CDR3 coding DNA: TGTGCCAGCTCGGTCCGGGGGGCATTTGAGACCCAGTACTTC. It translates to CASSVRGAFETQYF.

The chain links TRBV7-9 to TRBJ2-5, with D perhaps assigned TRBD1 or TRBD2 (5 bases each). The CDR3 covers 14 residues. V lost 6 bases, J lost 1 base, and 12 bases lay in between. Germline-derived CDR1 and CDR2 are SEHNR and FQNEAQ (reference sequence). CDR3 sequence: CASRRPGPQETQYF. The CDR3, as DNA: TGTGCCAGCAGACGCCCGGGGCCCCAAGAGACCCAGTACTTC.

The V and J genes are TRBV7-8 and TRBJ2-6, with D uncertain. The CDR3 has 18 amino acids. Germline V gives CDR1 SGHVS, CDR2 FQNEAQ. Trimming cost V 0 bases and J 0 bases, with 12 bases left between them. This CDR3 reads CASSLAPGLSSGANVLTF. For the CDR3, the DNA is TGTGCCAGCAGCTTAGCCCCAGGCCTCAGCTCTGGGGCCAACGTCCTGACTTTC.